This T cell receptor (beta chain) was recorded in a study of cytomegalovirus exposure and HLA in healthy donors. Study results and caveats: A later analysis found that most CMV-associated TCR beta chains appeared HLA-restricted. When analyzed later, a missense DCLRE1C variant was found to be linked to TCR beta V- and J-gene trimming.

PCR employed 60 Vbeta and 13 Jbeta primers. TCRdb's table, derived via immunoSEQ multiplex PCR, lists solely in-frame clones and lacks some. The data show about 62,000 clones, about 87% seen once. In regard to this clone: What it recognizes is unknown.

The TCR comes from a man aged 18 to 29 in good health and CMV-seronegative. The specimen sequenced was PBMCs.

DNA for the CDR3: TGTGCCAGCAGTGGGAGCGGGGGGATCCTAGATACGCAGTATTTT. As protein: CASSGSGGILDTQYF. This chain connects TRBV28 to TRBJ2-3; 9 bases are a match to TRBD2. J lost 5 bases, V lost 5 bases, and 8 bases had no gene match. CDR1 MDHEN and CDR2 SYDVKM come from the germline V gene. The CDR3 sequence is 15 residues long.